This passage covers 24 T cell receptor beta chains from one sample sequenced in a study of long-term antiretroviral therapy in people with HIV. The libraries were made with immunoSEQ v3.0 at survey level. The protocol was immunoSEQ multiplex PCR, while the TCRdb copy is restricted to in-frame clones and leaves out a portion. The sample has more than 25,000 clones; approximately 81% are singletons. Here the sequenced sample was unsorted PBMCs, taken 3 years after starting antiretroviral therapy. Receptor source: a man in his forties with HIV.

This sequence joins TRBV9 and TRBJ2-2, with 9 bases aligning to TRBD2. Germline V gene lookup returns CDR1 SGDLS and CDR2 YYNGEE. J was trimmed by 1 base and V by 0 bases; bases with no gene match: 1. This CDR3 spans 16 amino acids. This chain's CDR3 is CASSVGLAENTGELFF. In nucleotides, the CDR3 is TGTGCCAGCAGCGTAGGACTAGCGGAGAACACCGGGGAGCTGTTTTTT.

V is TRBV25-1 and J is TRBJ1-3; tentative D call: TRBD1 (6 bases). Trimming cost V 2 bases and J 0 bases, with 8 bases left between them. The CDR3 runs 15 residues. CDR1 is MGHDK, CDR2 SYGVNS, per germline. CDR3 nucleotide sequence: TGTGCCAGCAGTGAAACGGACAGCTCTGGAAACACCATATATTTT. Protein product: CASSETDSSGNTIYF.

This chain connects TRBV28 to TRBJ2-5; tentatively, D is TRBD2 (6 bases). Germline V gives CDR1 MDHEN, CDR2 SYDVKM. Between the trimmed V and J ends, which lost 3 bases and 2 bases, there was a span of 13 bases. The CDR3 contains 15 residues. The CDR3 protein is CASSLVGGSQETQYF. CDR3 nucleotide sequence: TGTGCCAGCAGTTTGGTGGGAGGTTCTCAAGAGACCCAGTACTTC.

The chain employs TRBV29-1 and TRBJ2-2; perhaps TRBD2 as D (5 bases). Germline-derived CDR1 and CDR2 are SQVTM and ANQGSEA. This CDR3 is built from 11 residues. V was pared by 4 bases and J by 5 bases, with 5 bases between. For the CDR3, the DNA is TGCAGCGTTGGAGGGACCGGGGAGCTGTTTTTT. Amino acid sequence: CSVGGTGELFF.

The J gene is TRBJ1-5, the V gene TRBV5-1; D perhaps matches TRBD1 (5 bases). There are 14 residues in the CDR3. Trimming stripped 0 bases from V and 4 bases from J, with 8 bases between. In germline, CDR1 is SGHRS, CDR2 YFSETQ. The CDR3 here is CASSLEGPNQPQHF. CDR3 in DNA: TGCGCCAGCAGCTTGGAGGGGCCAAATCAGCCCCAGCATTTT.

This clone was observed a single time. V usage is TRBV2 and J usage is TRBJ2-1; 10 nucleotides align to TRBD2. V gave up 10 bases and J gave up 6 bases; unmatched junction bases: 3. CDR1 SNHLY and CDR2 FYNNEI come from the germline V gene. The CDR3 is 12 residues long. DNA of the CDR3: TGTGCCAACAGGACTAGCGGCAATGAGCAGTTCTTC. Its translation: CANRTSGNEQFF.

This chain links TRBV30 with TRBJ2-7; D may be TRBD2 (6 bases). Per germline, CDR1 GTSNPN and CDR2 SVGIG (reference sequence). The CDR3 contains 14 residues. V lost 3 bases and J 6 bases, leaving 18 bases between the germline ends. CDR3 sequence reads: CAWSLPLLGGEQYF. Written as DNA, the CDR3 is TGTGCCTGGAGCCTTCCTCTTCTCGGGGGCGAGCAGTACTTC. Complete variable domain (other parts from reference TRBV30 and TRBJ2-7): SQTIHQWPATLVQPVGSPLSLECTVEGTSNPNLYWYRQAAGRGLQLLFYSVGIGQISSEVPQNLSASRPQDRQFILSSKKLLLSDSGFYLCAWSLPLLGGEQYFGPGTRLTVT.

The chain uses TRBV6-1 and TRBJ1-1; D remains ambiguous. V gave up 1 base and J gave up 1 base, with 13 bases separating them. Germline V gene sequence: CDR1 MNHNS, CDR2 SASEGT. This CDR3 is 16 amino acids long. The CDR3 DNA is TGTGCCAGCAGTGAAGGAAACAGTCGGGGGAACACTGAAGCTTTCTTT. Residues: CASSEGNSRGNTEAFF.

The sample holds a few counts of this clone. One junction end disagrees with the germline gene, perhaps due to a read error. The chain combines TRBV29-1 with TRBJ2-7, with 8 bases aligning to TRBD1. Looked up from germline, CDR1 is SQVTM and CDR2 is ANQGSEA. This CDR3 is 14 amino acids long. This chain's CDR3 is CSVELGTGSNEQYF. CDR3 bases: TGCAGCGTTGAATTGGGGACAGGCTCCAACGAGCAGTACTTC.

The chain uses TRBV10-3 and TRBJ2-7; D possibly corresponds to TRBD1 (5 bases). The CDR3 consists of 12 residues. Germline CDR1 ENHRY, CDR2 SYGVKD. Trimming cost V 0 bases and J 5 bases, with 5 bases left between them. DNA for the CDR3: TGTGCCATCAGTGAGTCAGGGGACGAGCAGTACTTC. Translating it yields CAISESGDEQYF.

V and J are TRBV7-2 and TRBJ2-1; 9 nucleotides match TRBD2. The germline V gene has CDR1 SGHTA and CDR2 FQGNSA. J was trimmed by 10 bases and V by 5 bases; bases with no gene match: 18. CDR3 size: 17 residues. The CDR3 DNA sequence: TGTGCCAGCAGCCCCGGGGTTAGCGGGGGCCGTTTTGAGGAGCAGTTCTTC. Its translation is CASSPGVSGGRFEEQFF.

The chain uses TRBV6-4 and TRBJ2-2; 12 bases align to TRBD2. Germline assignment: CDR1 MRHNA and CDR2 SNTAGT. The CDR3 length is 15 residues. V lost 3 bases to trimming and J lost 5 bases; unmatched junction nucleotides: 1. As DNA, the CDR3 is TGTGCCAGCAGTGAACTAGCGGGAGGAACCGGGGAGCTGTTTTTT. Amino acid sequence: CASSELAGGTGELFF.

The chain couples TRBV9 to TRBJ1-6; 9 nucleotides match TRBD1. This CDR3 has 19 amino acids. V dropped 4 bases and J dropped 0; count of bases not matched to a gene: 11. The germline V gene has CDR1 SGDLS and CDR2 YYNGEE. The DNA of the CDR3 is TGTGCCAGCAGCTTAGGGACAGGGACATCGAGCTCCTATAATTCACCCCTCCACTTT. Translating gives CASSLGTGTSSSYNSPLHF.

In its sample, this clone was seen a few times. The chain uses TRBV2 and TRBJ1-5; 8 nucleotides line up with TRBD1. The germline gives CDR1 SNHLY, CDR2 FYNNEI. V gave up 2 bases and J gave up 3 bases; unmatched junction bases: 3. The CDR3 has 15 residues. This chain's CDR3 is CASSEKTGDNQPQHF. CDR3 in DNA: TGTGCCAGCAGTGAAAAGACAGGGGACAATCAGCCCCAGCATTTT. The complete variable domain, with remaining parts taken from reference TRBV2 and TRBJ1-5, reads EPEVTQTPSHQVTQMGQEVILRCVPISNHLYFYWYRQILGQKVEFLVSFYNNEISEKSEIFDDQFSVERPDGSNFTLKIRSTKLEDSAMYFCASSEKTGDNQPQHFGDGTRLSIL.

The V call is TRBV18, the J call TRBJ2-3; TRBD2 aligns across 8 bases. Looked up from germline, CDR1 is KGHSH and CDR2 is LQKENI. With V trimmed by 1 base and J by 6 bases, 6 bases remained unmatched. This CDR3 comprises 15 residues. CDR3 in DNA: TGTGCCAGCTCACCACTCGGGGGGGCCGGGGATACGCAGTATTTT. This translates into CASSPLGGAGDTQYF. The full variable domain, its missing parts supplied by reference TRBV18 and TRBJ2-3, is NAGVMQNPRHLVRRRGQEARLRCSPMKGHSHVYWYRQLPEEGLKFMVYLQKENIIDESGMPKERFSAEFPKEGPSILRIQQVVRGDSAAYFCASSPLGGAGDTQYFGPGTRLTVL.

The chain joins TRBV7-9 to TRBJ2-7, with TRBD2 matching over 8 bases. CDR1 and CDR2 from the germline V gene are SEHNR and FQNEAQ (reference sequence). The V and J ends lost 6 bases and 7 bases, in that order; junction bases with no gene match: 8. This CDR3 comprises 13 residues. Written as DNA, the CDR3 is TGTGCCAGCAGTCCGGGGGGGGTGGGTGAGCAGTACTTC. Protein: CASSPGGVGEQYF. The whole variable domain, remainder taken from reference TRBV7-9 and TRBJ2-7, is DTGVSQNPRHKITKRGQNVTFRCDPISEHNRLYWYRQTLGQGPEFLTYFQNEAQLEKSRLLSDRFSAERPKGSFSTLEIQRTEQGDSAMYLCASSPGGVGEQYFGPGTRLTVT.

This chain connects TRBV29-1 to TRBJ2-7, with unresolved D. The V gene's germline CDR1 is SQVTM and CDR2 ANQGSEA. The CDR3 is 12 residues long. V was clipped by 5 bases and J by 0 bases, with 8 bases between them. The CDR3 bases are TGCAGCGTTTTAAGGAGCTCCTACGAGCAGTACTTC. Translating gives CSVLRSSYEQYF.

The chain employs TRBV5-1 and TRBJ2-5, with 13 bases matching TRBD2. J lost 5 bases, V lost 1 base, and 2 bases had no gene match. The germline gives CDR1 SGHRS, CDR2 YFSETQ. This CDR3 comprises 15 residues. The CDR3 is CASSLQGLAGETQYF. The CDR3, as DNA: TGCGCCAGCAGCTTGCAGGGACTAGCGGGGGAGACCCAGTACTTC.

V and J are TRBV11-2 and TRBJ2-1; D is unresolved. The V end lost 5 bases, the J end lost 0 bases, and 8 bases lay between the germline ends. Germline V CDR1 and CDR2: SGHAT, FQNNGV. The CDR3 loop spans 14 amino acids. The CDR3 region is CASSLLSSYNEQFF. The DNA for the CDR3 is TGTGCCAGCAGCCTGCTGAGCTCCTACAATGAGCAGTTCTTC. The entire variable domain, with the rest obtained from reference TRBV11-2 and TRBJ2-1, is as follows: EAGVAQSPRYKIIEKRQSVAFWCNPISGHATLYWYQQILGQGPKLLIQFQNNGVVDDSQLPKDRFSAERLKGVDSTLKIQPAKLEDSAVYLCASSLLSSYNEQFFGPGTRLTVL.

The chain has TRBV7-9 and TRBJ2-1; the match to TRBD2 covers 10 bases. This CDR3 has 17 residues. The germline V gene has CDR1 SEHNR and CDR2 FQNEAQ (reference sequence). The V gene end was trimmed by 5 bases and the J gene end by 5 bases; junction bases not matched to a gene: 12. CDR3 loop: CASSHNWASGGNNEQFF. The CDR3 bases are TGTGCCAGCAGCCATAACTGGGCTAGCGGGGGAAACAATGAGCAGTTCTTC.

Of note for this clone: The same CDR3 can be traced to other DNA sequences in this sample. The chain employs TRBV5-1 and TRBJ2-5; D possibly corresponds to TRBD1 (6 bases). V lost 1 base, J lost 3 bases, and 10 bases lay in between. The CDR3 runs to 14 residues. Germline V gene sequence: CDR1 SGHRS, CDR2 YFSETQ. The CDR3 sequence is CASSLLAGEETQYF. CDR3 in DNA: TGCGCCAGCAGCTTGCTTGCAGGGGAAGAGACCCAGTACTTC.

J is TRBJ2-2 and V is TRBV21-1. TRBV21-1 is tagged as a pseudogene. The CDR3 extends over 16 amino acids. This CDR3 is CASSKGGIFFPGELFF. In nucleotides, the CDR3 is TGTGCCAGCAGCAAAGGGGGTATTTTTTTCCCCGGGGAGCTGTTTTTT.

The chain uses TRBV7-6 and TRBJ1-1, with D possibly matching TRBD1 (5 bases). Germline CDR1 and CDR2: SGHVS and FNYEAQ. This CDR3 has 14 residues. V lost 0 bases to trimming and J lost 7 bases, with 12 bases between them. The chain's CDR3 is CASSLASGRGEAFF. As DNA, the CDR3 is TGTGCCAGCAGCTTAGCGAGCGGGAGGGGTGAAGCTTTCTTT.

This chain connects TRBV5-4 to TRBJ2-1; a possible D gene is TRBD1 (6 bases). Trimming took off 2 bases at V and 3 bases at J, with 6 bases between the two ends. This CDR3 has 13 residues. Per germline, CDR1 SGHNT and CDR2 YYREEE (reference sequence). In DNA form, the CDR3 reads TGTGCCAGCAGCTTACAGGGCTACAATGAGCAGTTCTTC. This encodes CASSLQGYNEQFF.